The 2 T cell receptor beta chains in this list originate from one sample, sequenced in a study of cytomegalovirus exposure and HLA in healthy donors. The primer mix had 60 Vbeta and 13 Jbeta primers. Only in-frame clones appear in the TCRdb table, and some are missing; sequencing was by immunoSEQ multiplex PCR. The table records 110,000 to 150,000 clones, 84% of them present only once. Source material: PBMCs. The receptors come from a boy aged 2 to 10 in good health and CMV-seronegative.

This sequence joins TRBV7-2 and TRBJ2-7; no clear D gene. Trimming took 0 bases from V and 2 from J, leaving 11 bases between them. The CDR3 extends over 15 amino acids. Germline values: CDR1 SGHTA, CDR2 FQGNSA. DNA of the CDR3: TGTGCCAGCAGCTTAGCCTATGATACAGCCTACGAGCAGTACTTC. Residues: CASSLAYDTAYEQYF.

The chain is built from TRBV5-1 and TRBJ2-3, with D possibly being TRBD1 (6 bases). V was cut by 4 bases and J by 9 bases, with 12 bases left in between. Germline values: CDR1 SGHRS, CDR2 YFSETQ. The CDR3 extends over 12 amino acids. CDR3 sequence reads: CASSTEGGTQYF. The CDR3 DNA is TGCGCCAGCAGCACGGAAGGGGGAACGCAGTATTTT.